The rows below give T cell receptor beta chains drawn from one sample of a study of tumor-infiltrating lymphocytes in primary liver carcinoma. TCRdb re-derived calls from the multiplex PCR reads in MiXCR, one entry per CDR3 protein. The table records approximately 340,000 distinct CDR3 sequences, about 61% of them present only once. Input material: peripheral blood. The source of these receptors is a man between 35 and 55 years old with primary liver carcinoma and hepatitis B virus infection. Both conserved end residues are part of each CDR3. D genes are given only for firm matches. Only some rows state a clone size, as once, few, many or a class for expanded clones.

D: TRBD1
V: TRBV5-6
size: -
J: TRBJ2-3
CDR3: CASSFGQVADTQYF
DNA: TGTGCCAGCAGCTTCGGACAGGTAGCAGATACACAGTATTTT

D: -
V: TRBV6-2/TRBV6-3
size: -
J: TRBJ2-7
CDR3: CAINYGSGVTYEQYF
DNA: TGTGCCATCAATTACGGGTCGGGTGTAACCTACGAGCAGTACTTC

D: -
V: TRBV11-2
size: once
J: TRBJ2-5
CDR3: CASSPGQKTQYF
DNA: TGTGCCAGCAGTCCCGGACAAAAGACCCAGTACTTC

D: TRBD2
V: TRBV6-2/TRBV6-3
size: -
J: TRBJ2-5
CDR3: CAILGTSGRVGRRQETQYF
DNA: TGTGCCATCCTAGGGACTAGCGGGAGAGTTGGCAGGAGGCAAGAGACCCAGTACTTC

D: -
V: TRBV5-5
size: once
J: TRBJ1-4
CDR3: CASSPQVAVGEKLFF
DNA: TGTGCCAGCAGCCCTCAGGTGGCGGTCGGTGAAAAACTGTTTTTT

D: TRBD1
V: TRBV11-2
size: -
J: TRBJ2-3
CDR3: CAISSMTGGIDTQYF
DNA: TGTGCCATCAGCTCCATGACAGGGGGCATCGATACGCAGTATTTT

D: TRBD1
V: TRBV11-1
size: many
J: TRBJ2-5
CDR3: CASSFGQDRETQYF
DNA: TGTGCCAGCAGCTTTGGACAGGACCGGGAGACCCAGTACTTC

D: -
V: TRBV6-1
size: few
J: TRBJ2-7
CDR3: CASSFSTSYEQYF
DNA: TGTGCCAGCAGTTTTTCAACCTCCTACGAGCAGTACTTC

D: TRBD2
V: TRBV4-3
size: -
J: TRBJ2-3
CDR3: CASGQGASGSGNTQYF
DNA: TGCGCCAGCGGCCAAGGGGCTAGCGGGAGTGGAAATACGCAGTATTTT

D: -
V: TRBV4-3
size: -
J: TRBJ2-6
CDR3: CASSQVPSGPGINVLTF
DNA: TGCGCCAGCAGCCAAGTACCATCGGGGCCTGGGATCAACGTCCTGACTTTC

D: -
V: TRBV11-2
size: many
J: TRBJ2-7
CDR3: CASRPRGPSSYEQYF
DNA: TGTGCCAGCAGACCGAGGGGTCCGAGCTCCTACGAGCAGTACTTC

D: TRBD2
V: TRBV11-2
size: -
J: TRBJ2-2
CDR3: CASSLDAGGTGRLFF
DNA: TGTGCCAGCAGCTTAGACGCGGGAGGTACCGGGAGGCTGTTTTTT

D: TRBD1
V: TRBV28
size: few
J: TRBJ1-5
CDR3: CASHDRGDQPQHF
DNA: TGTGCCAGCCATGACAGGGGGGATCAGCCCCAGCATTTT

D: -
V: TRBV28
size: -
J: TRBJ2-1
CDR3: CASSFSGFPINEQFF
DNA: TGTGCCAGCAGTTTCTCCGGGTTCCCGATCAATGAGCAGTTCTTC

D: TRBD1
V: TRBV6-2/TRBV6-3
size: -
J: TRBJ1-1
CDR3: CACSYLRQGRAFF
DNA: TGTGCCTGCAGTTACCTTCGACAGGGTCGCGCTTTCTTT

D: TRBD2
V: TRBV5-8
size: -
J: TRBJ2-5
CDR3: CASSPRSGRAQDTQYF
DNA: TGTGCCAGTAGCCCCCGTAGCGGGAGGGCCCAAGATACCCAGTACTTC

D: TRBD2
V: TRBV11-2
size: -
J: TRBJ2-1
CDR3: CASSFTSSGYHNEWRFF
DNA: TGTGCCAGCAGCTTCACCTCTAGCGGGTATCACAATGAGTGGCGGTTCTTC

D: -
V: TRBV6-2/TRBV6-3
size: many
J: TRBJ2-3
CDR3: CASSYDDSGTDTQYF
DNA: TGTGCCAGCAGTTACGACGACAGTGGAACAGATACGCAGTATTTT

D: -
V: TRBV6-5
size: many
J: TRBJ1-2
CDR3: CASSYSDIYGYTF
DNA: TGTGCCAGCAGTTACTCGGACATATATGGCTACACCTTC

D: -
V: TRBV10-3
size: -
J: TRBJ1-2
CDR3: CAISEGGNNYCYTF
DNA: TGTGCCATCAGTGAAGGAGGGAATAACTATTGTTACACCTTC

D: -
V: TRBV6-2/TRBV6-3
size: -
J: TRBJ2-7
CDR3: CASSSQSYSYEQYF
DNA: TGTGCCAGCAGTTCCCAGAGCTACAGCTACGAGCAGTACTTC

D: -
V: TRBV5-7
size: few
J: TRBJ2-5
CDR3: CASSLAALASETQYF
DNA: TGTGCCAGCAGCTTGGCGGCTCTAGCGAGCGAGACCCAGTACTTC

D: TRBD1
V: TRBV4-1
size: -
J: TRBJ2-7
CDR3: CASSEGDRGQVRVQYF
DNA: TGCGCCAGCAGCGAGGGGGACAGGGGACAAGTACGCGTGCAGTACTTC

D: -
V: TRBV11-2
size: -
J: TRBJ2-6
CDR3: CASSPLGQGRSGTNVLTF
DNA: TGTGCCAGCAGTCCCCTAGGGCAGGGGCGATCTGGGACCAACGTCCTGACATTC

D: -
V: TRBV7-8
size: -
J: TRBJ2-7
CDR3: CANSLGAQEGEQYF
DNA: TGTGCCAACAGCTTAGGGGCCCAAGAAGGGGAGCAGTACTTC

D: -
V: TRBV11-3
size: -
J: TRBJ2-1
CDR3: CAGSIGSAVWAHNEQFF
DNA: TGTGCCGGCAGCATAGGCTCAGCGGTTTGGGCACACAATGAGCAATTCTTC

D: TRBD2
V: TRBV5-4
size: -
J: TRBJ2-3
CDR3: CASSFVAGGPTDTQYF
DNA: TGTGCCAGCAGCTTTGTAGCGGGAGGGCCTACAGATACGCAGTATTTT

D: TRBD1
V: TRBV10-3
size: -
J: TRBJ2-7
CDR3: CAISKPGTGGLHYEQYF
DNA: TGTGCCATCAGTAAACCCGGGACAGGAGGACTTCACTACGAGCAGTACTTC

D: TRBD2
V: TRBV4-3
size: -
J: TRBJ2-5
CDR3: CTSSQGASGSGETQYF
DNA: TGCACCAGCAGCCAAGGGGCTAGCGGGAGTGGAGAGACCCAGTACTTC

D: -
V: TRBV11-2
size: -
J: TRBJ2-3
CDR3: CVSGYDSNTQCF
DNA: TGTGTCAGCGGATACGACAGCAATACACAGTGTTTT

D: -
V: TRBV6-5
size: many
J: TRBJ1-2
CDR3: CASSSHNRASYGYTF
DNA: TGTGCCAGCTCCTCTCATAATCGTGCCTCCTATGGCTACACCTTC

D: TRBD2
V: TRBV13
size: -
J: TRBJ2-5
CDR3: CASRFKTTSGSGETLYF
DNA: TGTGCCAGCAGATTTAAAACCACTAGCGGGAGCGGAGAGACCCTGTACTTC

D: -
V: TRBV21-1
size: -
J: TRBJ1-2
CDR3: CARRRWSYGYTF
DNA: TGTGCCAGACGACGGTGGAGCTATGGCTACACCTTC

D: -
V: TRBV4-2
size: -
J: TRBJ2-2
CDR3: CASSQDYRGGPNTGELFF
DNA: TGTGCCAGCAGCCAAGATTATCGCGGGGGCCCCAACACCGGGGAACTGTTTTTT

D: -
V: TRBV4-1
size: once
J: TRBJ2-1
CDR3: CASSRGRGIGVVEQFF
DNA: TGCGCCAGCAGCCGAGGGCGTGGGATAGGGGTTGTTGAGCAGTTCTTC

D: -
V: TRBV25-1
size: -
J: TRBJ2-3
CDR3: CASRDGSWSDTQYF
DNA: TGTGCCAGCAGGGACGGGAGTTGGTCAGATACGCAGTATTTT

D: -
V: TRBV28
size: few
J: TRBJ2-7
CDR3: CASSFPLRGTGDYEQYF
DNA: TGTGCCAGCAGTTTCCCCCTCCGGGGAACAGGAGACTACGAGCAGTACTTC

D: TRBD1
V: TRBV11-2
size: -
J: TRBJ2-7
CDR3: CASSSPRGLHSHEQYF
DNA: TGCGCCAGCAGCTCCCCCAGGGGGCTCCACTCCCACGAGCAGTACTTC

D: -
V: TRBV10-2
size: -
J: TRBJ2-5
CDR3: CASGGDGIPRETQYF
DNA: TGCGCCAGCGGAGGGGACGGGATCCCAAGGGAGACCCAGTACTTC

D: -
V: TRBV4-2
size: many
J: TRBJ2-7
CDR3: CASSQSLASSYEQYF
DNA: TGTGCCAGCAGCCAAAGTCTAGCTAGCTCCTACGAGCAGTACTTC

D: TRBD1
V: TRBV11-1
size: -
J: TRBJ2-1
CDR3: CASSLAGGRRDEHFF
DNA: TGTGCCAGCAGCTTAGCAGGGGGCCGACGGGATGAGCATTTCTTC

D: -
V: TRBV11-3
size: -
J: TRBJ2-1
CDR3: CASSRSSRADYNEQLF
DNA: TGTGCCAGCAGCCGGTCTAGCAGAGCAGACTACAATGAGCAGCTCTTC

D: -
V: TRBV29-1
size: -
J: TRBJ2-3
CDR3: CSAGDSNKDTQYF
DNA: TGCAGCGCCGGGGACTCTAACAAAGATACGCAGTACTTT

D: -
V: TRBV11-2
size: -
J: TRBJ2-2
CDR3: CTSSSGTGYNTGELFF
DNA: TGTACCAGCAGCTCCGGGACGGGCTATAACACCGGGGAGCTGTTTTTT

D: -
V: TRBV6-1
size: -
J: TRBJ1-5
CDR3: CASSESGHNNQPQHF
DNA: TGTGCCAGCAGTGAATCGGGGCACAATAATCAGCCCCAGCATTTT

D: TRBD1
V: TRBV25-1
size: -
J: TRBJ2-7
CDR3: CASSRTGERSYEQYF
DNA: TGTGCCAGTAGTCGAACAGGGGAACGATCCTACGAGCAGTACTTC

D: TRBD1
V: TRBV6-5
size: -
J: TRBJ1-2
CDR3: CASCRGRYYGYTF
DNA: TGTGCCAGCTGTAGGGGGCGATACTATGGCTACACCTTC

D: TRBD1
V: TRBV29-1
size: -
J: TRBJ2-1
CDR3: CGASPAGQGGEQFF
DNA: TGCGGTGCATCCCCCGCAGGACAGGGAGGTGAGCAGTTCTTC

D: TRBD2
V: TRBV10-1
size: -
J: TRBJ2-1
CDR3: CASSESLLAGAYNEQFF
DNA: TGCGCCAGTAGTGAGTCTCTTCTAGCGGGAGCTTACAATGAGCAGTTCTTC

D: -
V: TRBV11-3
size: -
J: TRBJ2-4
CDR3: CASSLDLATGIDPAAKTIQYF
DNA: TGTGCCAGCAGCTTAGATCTGGCGACAGGTATAGACCCGGCAGCCAAAACCATTCAGTACTTC

D: -
V: TRBV29-1
size: -
J: TRBJ1-2
CDR3: CSIDSGGYTF
DNA: TGCAGCATTGATTCAGGAGGCTACACCTTC